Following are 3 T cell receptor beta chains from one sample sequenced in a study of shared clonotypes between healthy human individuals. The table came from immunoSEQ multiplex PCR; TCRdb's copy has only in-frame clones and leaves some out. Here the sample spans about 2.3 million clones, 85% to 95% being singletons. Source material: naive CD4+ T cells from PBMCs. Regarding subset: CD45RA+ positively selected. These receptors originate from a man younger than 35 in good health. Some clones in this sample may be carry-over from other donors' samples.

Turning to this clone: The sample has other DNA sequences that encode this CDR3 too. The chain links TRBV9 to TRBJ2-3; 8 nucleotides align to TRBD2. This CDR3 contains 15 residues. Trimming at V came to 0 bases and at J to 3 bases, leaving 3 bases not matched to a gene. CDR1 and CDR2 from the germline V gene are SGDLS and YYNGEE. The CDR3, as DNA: TGTGCCAGCAGCGTAGTAGGGACTAGTACAGATACGCAGTATTTT. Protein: CASSVVGTSTDTQYF.

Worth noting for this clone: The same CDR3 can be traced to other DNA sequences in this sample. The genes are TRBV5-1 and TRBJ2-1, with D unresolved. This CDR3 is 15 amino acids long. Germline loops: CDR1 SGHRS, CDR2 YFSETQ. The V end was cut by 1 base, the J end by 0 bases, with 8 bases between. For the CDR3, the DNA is TGCGCCAGCAGCTTGACCTCCTCCTCCTACAATGAGCAGTTCTTC. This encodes CASSLTSSSYNEQFF.

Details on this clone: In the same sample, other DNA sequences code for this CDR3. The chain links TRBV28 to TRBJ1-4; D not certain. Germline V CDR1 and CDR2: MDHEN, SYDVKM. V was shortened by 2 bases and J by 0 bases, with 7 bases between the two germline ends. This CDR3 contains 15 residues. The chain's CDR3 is CASSLPGATNEKLFF. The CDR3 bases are TGTGCCAGCAGTTTACCTGGTGCAACTAATGAAAAACTGTTTTTT. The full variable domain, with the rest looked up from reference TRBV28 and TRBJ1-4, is DVKVTQSSRYLVKRTGEKVFLECVQDMDHENMFWYRQDPGLGLRLIYFSYDVKMKEKGDIPEGYSVSREKKERFSLILESASTNQTSMYLCASSLPGATNEKLFFGSGTQLSVL.